Following are 19 T cell receptor beta chains from one sample sequenced in a study of CD8 T cells in Susac syndrome. RNA amounts of about 0.45 to 1 ug underwent reverse transcription with random hexamers. TCRdb itself ran the immunoSEQ multiplex PCR reads through MiXCR, one entry per CDR3 protein. In the table there are approximately 170,000 distinct CDR3 sequences, about 93% of which are singletons. The sequencing sample was made of CD4+ T cells from PBMCs. The receptors shown here come from a human donor in good health.

This chain uses TRBV19 with TRBJ2-7; no reliable D call. Trimming removed 4 bases at V and 3 bases at J, with 13 bases between. The germline CDR1 and CDR2 sequences are LNHDA and SQIVND (reference sequence). CDR3 length: 14 amino acids. The CDR3 sequence: CASSSQPGIYEQYF. The CDR3 DNA sequence: TGTGCCAGTAGTAGTCAGCCAGGAATCTACGAGCAGTACTTC.

The chain carries TRBV7-9 and TRBJ2-7, with a weak D call TRBD2 (7 bases). V shed 3 bases and J shed 3 bases, with 12 bases lying between them. Germline CDR1 is SEHNR and CDR2 is FQNEAQ (reference sequence). This CDR3 spans 14 amino acids. The CDR3 nucleotides are TGTGCCAGCAGCTTTGACGGGGGGCGCTACGAGCAGTACTTC. It is translated as CASSFDGGRYEQYF. Filled out from reference TRBV7-9 and TRBJ2-7, the complete variable domain reads DTGVSQNPRHKITKRGQNVTFRCDPISEHNRLYWYRQTLGQGPEFLTYFQNEAQLEKSRLLSDRFSAERPKGSFSTLEIQRTEQGDSAMYLCASSFDGGRYEQYFGPGTRLTVT.

The chain carries TRBV5-1 and TRBJ2-5; 8 nucleotides line up with TRBD1. This CDR3 is 15 amino acids long. Unmatched junction bases numbered 5, after V lost 3 bases and J lost 1 base. Per germline, CDR1 SGHRS and CDR2 YFSETQ. The CDR3 spells CASSYRTGPQETQYF. CDR3 bases: TGCGCCAGCAGCTACCGGACAGGGCCCCAAGAGACCCAGTACTTC.

This chain uses TRBV29-1 with TRBJ2-1; 8 nucleotides line up with TRBD2. CDR1 and CDR2 from the germline V gene are SQVTM and ANQGSEA. The CDR3 loop spans 13 amino acids. V trimming: 4 bases; J trimming: 4 bases; junction bases outside the gene matches: 3. The CDR3 sequence: CSVVASGYNEQFF. The DNA for the CDR3 is TGCAGCGTTGTGGCTAGCGGGTACAATGAGCAGTTCTTC.

The J gene is TRBJ2-4, the V gene TRBV2; D gene uncertain. The CDR3 runs to 15 residues. CDR1 and CDR2 from the germline V gene are SNHLY and FYNNEI. Trimming took off 6 bases at V and 9 bases at J, with 21 bases between the two ends. CDR3 in amino acids: CASRTTLSVDVIQYF. The DNA for the CDR3 is TGTGCCAGCAGGACAACCCTCTCGGTGGACGTCATTCAGTACTTC.

This sequence joins TRBV3-1 and TRBJ2-7; D ambiguous. The V gene lost 4 bases and the J gene lost 0 bases, with 4 bases spanning the gap. CDR1 and CDR2 from the germline V gene are LGHDT and YNNKEL (reference sequence). This CDR3 has 12 residues. The CDR3 DNA reads as TGTGCCAGCAGCCCGGACTCCTACGAGCAGTACTTC. Translating gives CASSPDSYEQYF.

V usage is TRBV30 and J usage is TRBJ1-4; TRBD1 is a possible D gene (6 bases). Germline V gene data show CDR1 as GTSNPN and CDR2 as SVGIG (reference sequence). The CDR3 extends over 13 amino acids. V was clipped by 0 bases and J by 7 bases, with 9 bases between them. The CDR3, as DNA: TGTGCCTGGAGTGTACAGGGTATTGAAAAACTGTTTTTT. This sequence encodes CAWSVQGIEKLFF.

This clonotype has only one observation. The rearrangement uses TRBV29-1 and TRBJ2-2; D not certain. The germline CDR1 and CDR2 sequences are SQVTM and ANQGSEA. This CDR3 has 13 amino acids. Trimming removed 0 bases from V and 9 bases from J, with 11 bases in between. Here the CDR3 DNA reads TGCAGCGTTGAAGATTACCGCGACCGGGAGCTGTTTTTT. This sequence encodes CSVEDYRDRELFF.

This chain uses TRBV11-2 with TRBJ2-1, with a possible D match to TRBD2 (5 bases). Germline CDR1 reads SGHAT; CDR2 reads FQNNGV. The CDR3 sequence is 14 residues long. V was clipped by 6 bases and J by 8 bases, with 17 bases between them. The CDR3 nucleotides are TGTGCCAGCAGGATAGAACTGATGAGGGATGAGCAGTTCTTC. Its translation is CASRIELMRDEQFF.

This clonotype has only a few counts. The CDR3 reads CASSESIYEQYF. The CDR3 nucleotides are TGCGCCAGCAGTGAGTCAATATACGAGCAGTACTTC. The rearrangement links TRBV10-1 to TRBJ2-7; D is undetermined. V was clipped by 0 bases and J by 4 bases, with 4 bases between them. The V gene's germline CDR1 is WNHNN and CDR2 SYGVQD (reference sequence). The CDR3 is 12 residues long.

This clonotype was counted a single time. The chain joins TRBV20-1 to TRBJ2-5; 11 bases match TRBD2. Per the germline V gene, CDR1 is DFQATT and CDR2 is SNEGSKA (reference sequence). This CDR3 has 13 residues. CDR3 bases: TGCCAAATAGCGGGGGGGCCTAAAGAGACCCAGTACTTC. Translated: CQIAGGPKETQYF.

The V gene is TRBV2, the J gene TRBJ2-4; D possibly corresponds to TRBD1 (5 bases). The germline V gene encodes CDR1 SNHLY and CDR2 FYNNEI. CDR3 length: 14 residues. V lost 6 bases and J 3 bases, leaving 12 bases between the germline ends. The chain's CDR3 is CASRPDNSKNIQYF. CDR3 bases: TGTGCCAGCAGGCCGGACAACAGCAAAAACATTCAGTACTTC.

The gene calls are TRBV2 and TRBJ1-2, with D possibly being TRBD1 (5 bases). The CDR3 is 14 amino acids. The V and J ends lost 2 bases and 7 bases respectively, with 14 bases between them. Per germline, CDR1 SNHLY and CDR2 FYNNEI. This CDR3 is CASSELGVRSGYTF. The CDR3 DNA reads as TGTGCCAGCAGTGAATTGGGGGTACGGTCTGGCTACACCTTC.

This sequence joins TRBV29-1 and TRBJ1-2; 8 nucleotides align to TRBD1. There are 15 residues in the CDR3. Germline V gene sequence: CDR1 SQVTM, CDR2 ANQGSEA. The V gene end was trimmed by 6 bases and the J gene end by 4 bases; junction bases not matched to a gene: 13. CDR3 residues: CSVFPGQASAYGYTF. DNA for the CDR3: TGCAGCGTCTTCCCGGGACAGGCAAGCGCCTATGGCTACACCTTC.

A single count supports this clonotype. V is TRBV5-4 and J is TRBJ2-3; D unresolved. The ends were cut back, 0 bases at V and 5 bases at J, with 7 bases in the middle. Germline V lookup: CDR1 SGHNT, CDR2 YYREEE (reference sequence). The CDR3 has 13 residues. The CDR3 DNA follows: TGTGCCAGCAGCTTGGGTAACGGAGATACGCAGTATTTT. This gives the protein CASSLGNGDTQYF. The full variable domain, in which reference TRBV5-4 and TRBJ2-3 provide the parts outside the CDR3, is ETGVTQSPTHLIKTRGQQVTLRCSSQSGHNTVSWYQQALGQGPQFIFQYYREEENGRGNFPPRFSGLQFPNYSSELNVNALELDDSALYLCASSLGNGDTQYFGPGTRLTVL.

The rearrangement links TRBV5-1 to TRBJ1-2; D uncertain. V lost 0 bases and J 6 bases, leaving 21 bases between the germline ends. Germline V gives CDR1 SGHRS, CDR2 YFSETQ. The CDR3 is 17 residues long. CDR3 protein: CASSLAGAQIYDDGYTF. CDR3 bases: TGCGCCAGCAGCTTGGCCGGTGCACAAATTTACGATGATGGCTACACCTTC.

The genes are TRBV9 and TRBJ2-5; 16 bases fit TRBD2. CDR1 is SGDLS and CDR2 is YYNGEE in the germline V gene. The CDR3 consists of 18 residues. The trim removed 0 bases at V and 1 base at J, leaving 3 bases unmatched. This chain's CDR3 is CASSVVGTSGGAQETQYF. CDR3 nucleotides: TGTGCCAGCAGCGTAGTGGGGACTAGCGGGGGGGCCCAAGAGACCCAGTACTTC.

This chain connects TRBV5-1 to TRBJ2-7, with D perhaps matching TRBD1 or TRBD2 (6 bases each). The ends were cut back, 2 bases at V and 6 bases at J, with 15 bases in the middle. Germline-derived CDR1 and CDR2 are SGHRS and YFSETQ. This CDR3 has 14 residues. The CDR3 nucleotides are TGCGCCAGCAGCTTTGAGACGGGGGCTTCCGAGCAGTACTTC. It yields the protein CASSFETGASEQYF.

V usage is TRBV29-1 and J usage is TRBJ2-3; possible D gene TRBD2, 5 bases. There are 13 residues in the CDR3. The germline CDR1 and CDR2 sequences are SQVTM and ANQGSEA. Trimming left V 1 base short and J 1 base short, with 6 bases between. Written as DNA, the CDR3 is TGCAGCGTTGAAGTGGGAGGCACAGATACGCAGTATTTT. This encodes CSVEVGGTDTQYF.